This T cell receptor (beta chain) was identified in a study of T cells in Graves' hyperthyroidism and ophthalmopathy (dated by TCRdb to between 2018 and 2020). About the study as a whole: Peripheral blood was collected at initial diagnosis, before any treatment. In about 6 Graves' hyperthyroidism patients, the study also compared T-cell repertoires from thyroid tissue with T-cell repertoires from blood. Prospective prediction of ophthalmopathy was tested in an independent validation cohort consisting of about 20 hyperthyroidism patients and about 17 patients who later progressed to ophthalmopathy. After sampling, hyperthyroidism patients received methimazole starting at 30 mg daily, and ophthalmopathy patients received high-dose intravenous methylprednisolone. The 80 to 100 discovery patients were randomly divided into training and test sets at a 7:3 ratio. TCR V-J signatures able to tell the groups apart were searched for in a discovery cohort of 100 patients, of whom around 42 had Graves' ophthalmopathy and 57 had stable Graves' hyperthyroidism. According to the paper, TCR Vbeta CDR3 sequencing was carried out on some 140 peripheral blood samples, which came from over 40 ophthalmopathy, under 85 hyperthyroidism and approximately 17 progressor patients. What the work shows at the level of the full study, not this receptor alone: Sample size was not statistically predetermined, and investigators were not blinded to group allocation. In validation, the model predicted progression to ophthalmopathy with 55% to 71% sensitivity and 72% to 85% specificity, a median of 6.5 months before onset. Ophthalmopathy was separated from stable hyperthyroidism by a 13 V-J signature model, with 87.88% sensitivity and 81% to 82% specificity obtained in cross-validation and 80%/75% obtained in testing. Most expanded thyroid clonotypes (frequency above 0.001) were also detected in blood, a finding suggesting that blood repertoires may reflect thyroid immune responses.

Via the germline V gene, CDR1 is SGHAT and CDR2 FQNNGV. The CDR3 contains 14 residues, cysteine and phenylalanine counted. Of the read, only the CDR3 DNA is kept; its 42 bases are in frame from base 1. Between the V and J ends, shortened by 1 base and 2 bases respectively, the junction contains 9 bases. TCR beta CDR3 regions were amplified from RNA transcripts. The TCR CDR3 was subjected to a first round of RT-PCR using the HTBI primer set and the Qiagen OneStep RT-PCR kit. Libraries were constructed in a second round of multiplex PCR, after which size selection and purification were carried out. Libraries were sequenced paired-end with 100 bp reads on an Illumina HiSeq2000. On the study's bioinformatics: SOAPnuke was used to process the raw data, throwing out any read that contained adapters or uncalled bases, had a mean Phred below 15, or lacked an exact constant-primer or identifier match. COPE v1.2.5 was used to merge the high-quality paired reads, and each unique nucleotide sequence was defined as a clonotype. MiTCR v1.1 was used to align clonotypes to the IMGT TRBV, TRBD and TRBJ reference segments. The analysis included only V-J combinations with a frequency above 0.0001, which together covered more than 98% of the repertoires. A TCS score was defined as the ratio of F50 (clonal expansion) to E x V (chaos), with BLOSUM62-based TCRdist applied between CDR3 peptides within each V-J. Welch's t-statistics and random forest reduced just over 500 V-J features to under 15, which were used in a naive Bayes classifier (R e1071). In TCRdb, the public reads were trimmed at Q25 with fastp and aligned with MiXCR, with productive beta chains retained. Entries are consolidated by CDR3 protein sequence, retaining the most common genes and DNA. Here the V and J calls rest on TCRdb's processing, not on the authors' analysis. Here the sample has some 690,000 distinct CDR3 sequences; 15% to 20% occur a single time. The ten largest make up 15% of the sample.

Stable Graves' hyperthyroidism was defined as no progression to ophthalmopathy during 18 months of follow-up. Hyperthyroidism patients were newly diagnosed, had a disease duration of under 2 months, and were aged 18 to 65 years. Exclusion was applied to patients with uncontrolled infections, other autoimmune diseases, pregnancy or lactation. Diagnoses were based on clinical symptoms, serum thyroxine and TRAb, thyroid ultrasound and orbital computed tomography. Ficoll-Paque density gradient centrifugation was used to isolate PBMCs from around 10 ml of fresh peripheral blood. Total RNA was extracted with Trizol reagent, and quality was checked on an Agilent 2100 Bioanalyzer. This clonotype was counted at least ten times. What this receptor recognizes is not known. Base quality data are lacking; no much larger clone is found one base away.

The sequence joins TRBV11-2 to TRBJ2-7, with the D gene not confidently named. This TCR was recovered from a man aged 50-60 years with Graves' hyperthyroidism. The specimen was blood. Here the CDR3 is given as CASSLAWPTYEQYF. The nucleotide sequence is TGTGCCAGCAGCTTAGCTTGGCCTACCTACGAGCAGTACTTC.